Listed here are 29 T cell receptor beta chains from one sample, sequenced in a study of cytomegalovirus exposure and HLA in healthy donors. Researchers ran the PCR with 60 Vbeta and 13 Jbeta primers. The table came from immunoSEQ multiplex PCR; TCRdb's copy has only in-frame clones and leaves some out. The sample lists under 300,000 clones; roughly two thirds were seen once. The material sequenced was PBMCs. Every receptor here comes from a female donor in good health and CMV-seronegative.

The V call is TRBV11-2, the J call TRBJ2-7; D uncertain. V was pared by 3 bases and J by 2 bases, with 11 bases between. CDR3 size: 14 residues. In germline, CDR1 is SGHAT, CDR2 FQNNGV. This CDR3 is CASSFSVPTYEQYF. The DNA of the CDR3 is TGTGCCAGCAGCTTCAGCGTGCCGACCTACGAGCAGTACTTC.

V and J are TRBV25-1 and TRBJ2-5, with D possibly being TRBD1 (5 bases). The CDR3 runs 13 residues. Trimming shortened V by 2 bases and J by 4 bases, and 8 bases separated the two germline ends. From germline, CDR1 is MGHDK and CDR2 SYGVNS. CDR3: CASSEGQGETQYF. The CDR3 DNA is TGTGCCAGCAGTGAAGGGCAGGGAGAGACCCAGTACTTC.

This chain links TRBV25-1 with TRBJ1-2; D may be TRBD1 (5 bases). The CDR3 runs to 14 residues. Trimming left V 2 bases short and J 8 bases short, with 15 bases between. Per the germline V gene, CDR1 is MGHDK and CDR2 is SYGVNS. The CDR3, as DNA: TGTGCCAGCAGTGAAGGGAAGGGGTATGGCGGCTACACCTTC. Translated: CASSEGKGYGGYTF.

V is TRBV5-4 and J is TRBJ2-3; D is possibly TRBD2 (5 bases). The V end was cut by 1 base, the J end by 0 bases, with 9 bases between. CDR3 size: 15 residues. Germline assignment: CDR1 SGHNT and CDR2 YYREEE (reference sequence). The CDR3 coding sequence is TGTGCCAGCAGCTTGATAGCGTTTAGCACAGATACGCAGTATTTT. Protein product: CASSLIAFSTDTQYF.

The chain recombines TRBV10-2 with TRBJ2-7; 8 nucleotides match TRBD2. The ends lost 3 bases at V and 4 bases at J; junction bases unmatched: 5. Germline V lookup: CDR1 WSHSY, CDR2 SAAADI. This CDR3 has 14 amino acids. CDR3 sequence: CASSEVTSGYEQYF. In nucleotides, the CDR3 is TGCGCCAGCAGTGAAGTTACTAGCGGTTACGAGCAGTACTTC.

The CDR3 loop reads CASTVGTGAGTQYF. As DNA, the CDR3 is TGTGCCAGTACGGTTGGGACAGGGGCTGGGACCCAGTACTTC. The V call is TRBV19, the J call TRBJ2-5; 10 bases are shared with TRBD1. This CDR3 region has 14 residues. Losses at the gene ends were 7 bases for V and 7 bases for J; bases not matched to a gene: 9. Germline-derived CDR1 and CDR2 are LNHDA and SQIVND (reference sequence).

V and J are TRBV9 and TRBJ2-1; TRBD2 might be the D (5 bases). The CDR3 runs 16 residues. Looked up from germline, CDR1 is SGDLS and CDR2 is YYNGEE. Trimming shortened V by 4 bases and J by 4 bases, and 18 bases separated the two germline ends. The CDR3 nucleotides read TGTGCCAGCAGCCCCCGGGGTGTAGCGATATACAATGAGCAGTTCTTC. Translating it yields CASSPRGVAIYNEQFF.

The chain links TRBV19 to TRBJ2-7, with TRBD2 as a possible D gene (6 bases). Looked up from germline, CDR1 is LNHDA and CDR2 is SQIVND (reference sequence). The V end was cut by 5 bases, the J end by 2 bases, with 10 bases between. The CDR3 consists of 13 residues. The chain's CDR3 is CASSQRAAYEQYF. CDR3 in DNA: TGTGCCAGTAGTCAGCGGGCCGCCTACGAGCAGTACTTC.

Regarding this clone: Other DNA sequences in this sample translate to the same CDR3. The rearrangement uses TRBV27 and TRBJ2-3; TRBD2 aligns across 13 bases. The CDR3 covers 16 residues. V was clipped by 4 bases and J by 5 bases; unmatched bases: 6. Germline assignment: CDR1 MNHEY and CDR2 SMNVEV (reference sequence). This CDR3 reads CASSWARTSGRDTQYF. CDR3 nucleotides: TGTGCCAGCAGTTGGGCTCGGACTAGCGGGAGAGATACGCAGTATTTT.

The chain joins TRBV11-2 to TRBJ2-1, with 7 bases aligning to TRBD2. This CDR3 is built from 16 residues. The V gene end was trimmed by 0 bases and the J gene end by 6 bases; junction bases not matched to a gene: 8. Per the germline V gene, CDR1 is SGHAT and CDR2 is FQNNGV. DNA for the CDR3: TGTGCCAGCAGCTTAGATCTCGGCGGGAGCGGCAATGAGCAGTTCTTC. Encoded protein: CASSLDLGGSGNEQFF.

The chain joins TRBV2 to TRBJ2-7; 12 bases are shared with TRBD2. CDR1 and CDR2 from the germline V gene are SNHLY and FYNNEI. The length of the CDR3 is 20 residues. The ends lost 6 bases at V and 3 bases at J; junction bases unmatched: 21. The CDR3 is CASRAAVAASGRGVVYEQYF. CDR3 sequence (DNA): TGTGCCAGCAGGGCAGCGGTCGCGGCTAGCGGGAGGGGGGTGGTCTACGAGCAGTACTTC.

The chain recombines TRBV11-2 with TRBJ1-5, with 7 bases fitting TRBD1. The CDR3 spans 15 residues. Trimming removed 3 bases from V and 0 bases from J; junction bases left unmatched: 2. In germline, CDR1 is SGHAT, CDR2 FQNNGV. CDR3 sequence reads: CASSLGTDSNQPQHF. The CDR3 region has the DNA TGTGCCAGCAGCTTGGGGACAGATAGCAATCAGCCCCAGCATTTT.

There are a few counts of this clone. The rearrangement uses TRBV14 and TRBJ2-3, with 8 positions matching TRBD2. The CDR3 runs to 23 residues. V was pared by 0 bases and J by 0 bases, with 23 bases of the junction left unmatched. Germline lookup yields CDR1 SGHDN and CDR2 FVKESK. CDR3: CASSQEVPSGSTNSPASTDTQYF. CDR3 DNA: TGTGCCAGCAGCCAAGAGGTTCCTAGCGGGTCCACCAACTCCCCCGCTAGCACAGATACGCAGTATTTT.

This chain uses TRBV27 with TRBJ2-7, with TRBD2 matching over 12 bases. The junction had 4 bases not matched to a gene; V was cut back by 5 bases and J by 5 bases. CDR1 MNHEY and CDR2 SMNVEV come from the germline V gene (reference sequence). The CDR3 sequence is 14 residues long. The DNA of the CDR3 is TGTGCCAGCAGTCAACTAGCGGGAGGTAACGAGCAGTACTTC. Translated, it gives CASSQLAGGNEQYF.

The genes are TRBV7-2 and TRBJ2-5, with D possibly being TRBD1 (5 bases). Germline CDR1 reads SGHTA; CDR2 reads FQGNSA. The V end was cut by 5 bases, the J end by 2 bases, with 12 bases between. The CDR3 is 14 residues long. CDR3: CASSQGRVQETQYF. The CDR3 DNA reads TGTGCCAGCAGCCAGGGAAGGGTACAAGAGACCCAGTACTTC.

V and J are TRBV6-5 and TRBJ1-2; perhaps TRBD1 as D (6 bases). The CDR3 is 13 residues long. The germline CDR1 and CDR2 sequences are MNHEY and SVGAGI. The V gene lost 10 bases and the J gene lost 5 bases, with 17 bases spanning the gap. The CDR3 region has the DNA TGTGCCACCACGGGACACGGGATATATGGCTACACCTTC. This gives the protein CATTGHGIYGYTF.

The chain joins TRBV9 to TRBJ2-7, with 11 bases matching TRBD2. From germline, CDR1 is SGDLS and CDR2 YYNGEE. This CDR3 is built from 14 residues. Unmatched junction bases numbered 8, after V lost 6 bases and J lost 6 bases. The CDR3 protein is CASTTSGSSFEQYF. The CDR3, as DNA: TGTGCCAGCACCACTAGCGGGAGCTCTTTCGAGCAGTACTTC.

A few counts support this clone. The junction shows a germline mismatch at one end, possibly a read error. V gene TRBV7-9 combines with J gene TRBJ2-7, with 7 bases fitting TRBD1. Per the germline V gene, CDR1 is SEHNR and CDR2 is FQNEAQ (reference sequence). The CDR3 has 15 residues. This chain's CDR3 is CSSSKDRAEGYEQYF. In DNA form, the CDR3 reads TGTTCCAGCAGCAAAGACAGGGCTGAGGGCTACGAGCAGTACTTC. The full variable domain, its missing parts supplied by reference TRBV7-9 and TRBJ2-7, is DTGVSQNPRHKITKRGQNVTFRCDPISEHNRLYWYRQTLGQGPEFLTYFQNEAQLEKSRLLSDRFSAERPKGSFSTLEIQRTEQGDSAMYLCSSSKDRAEGYEQYFGPGTRLTVT.

This clone occurred a few times. The rearrangement uses TRBV7-2 and TRBJ2-5; 9 bases match TRBD1. The CDR3 loop spans 14 amino acids. Germline V gives CDR1 SGHTA, CDR2 FQGNSA. V trimming: 5 bases; J trimming: 5 bases; junction bases outside the gene matches: 6. This CDR3 is CASSGYGTGETQYF. CDR3 coding DNA: TGTGCCAGCAGCGGTTACGGGACAGGGGAGACCCAGTACTTC. The complete variable domain, with remaining parts taken from reference TRBV7-2 and TRBJ2-5, reads GAGVSQSPSNKVTEKGKDVELRCDPISGHTALYWYRQSLGQGLEFLIYFQGNSAPDKSGLPSDRFSAERTGGSVSTLTIQRTQQEDSAVYLCASSGYGTGETQYFGPGTRLLVL.

The rearrangement links TRBV9 to TRBJ2-3, with D possibly matching TRBD2 (5 bases). With 0 bases removed from V and 0 bases from J, the gap between germline ends came to 17 bases. Germline V CDR1 and CDR2: SGDLS, YYNGEE. The length of the CDR3 is 18 residues. CDR3 protein: CASSVAAEGRVSTDTQYF. The CDR3 region has the DNA TGTGCCAGCAGCGTAGCCGCTGAAGGGCGGGTGAGCACAGATACGCAGTATTTT.

The CDR3 DNA reads as TGTGCCAGCAGCGGAAGACAGGGCCGGGGCAATCAGCCCCAGCATTTT. This sequence encodes CASSGRQGRGNQPQHF. V usage is TRBV7-8 and J usage is TRBJ1-5, with 7 bases identical to TRBD1. Germline CDR1 reads SGHVS; CDR2 reads FQNEAQ. CDR3 length: 16 residues. After removal of 5 bases from V and 2 bases from J, the junction contained 9 bases not matched to a gene.

This sequence joins TRBV27 and TRBJ2-5, with a possible D match to TRBD1 (6 bases). The DNA end is a closer match to TRBJ2-7, so the J assignment may be wrong. The germline V gene has CDR1 MNHEY and CDR2 SMNVEV (reference sequence). The CDR3 covers 14 residues. CDR3 sequence (DNA): TGTGCCAGCAGTTTAGGGGGCCAGATCTACGAGCAGTACTTC. Translated, it gives CASSLGGQIYEQYF.

The chain combines TRBV30 with TRBJ2-5; D might be TRBD1 (6 bases). Trimming took off 5 bases at V and 3 bases at J, with 19 bases between the two ends. There are 15 residues in the CDR3. CDR1 and CDR2 from the germline V gene are GTSNPN and SVGIG (reference sequence). The CDR3 region is CAWATGAIPEETQYF. The DNA of the CDR3 is TGTGCCTGGGCGACAGGAGCAATTCCTGAAGAGACCCAGTACTTC. The variable domain in full, with the rest retrieved from reference TRBV30 and TRBJ2-5, is SQTIHQWPATLVQPVGSPLSLECTVEGTSNPNLYWYRQAAGRGLQLLFYSVGIGQISSEVPQNLSASRPQDRQFILSSKKLLLSDSGFYLCAWATGAIPEETQYFGPGTRLLVL.

This rearrangement joins TRBV7-2 to TRBJ2-1; TRBD2 aligns across 10 bases. CDR1 is SGHTA, CDR2 FQGNSA, per germline. V shed 5 bases and J 4 bases; nucleotides not matched to a gene: 8. CDR3 length: 16 residues. CDR3 DNA: TGTGCCAGCAGCACAGGACTAGCGGACCTTTACAATGAGCAGTTCTTC. This translates into CASSTGLADLYNEQFF. Full variable domain (outside the CDR3, taken from reference TRBV7-2 and TRBJ2-1): GAGVSQSPSNKVTEKGKDVELRCDPISGHTALYWYRQSLGQGLEFLIYFQGNSAPDKSGLPSDRFSAERTGGSVSTLTIQRTQQEDSAVYLCASSTGLADLYNEQFFGPGTRLTVL.

The chain joins TRBV5-1 to TRBJ2-7; tentatively, D is TRBD1 (5 bases). CDR1 SGHRS and CDR2 YFSETQ come from the germline V gene. The germline V and J ends were trimmed by 1 base and 2 bases, with 10 bases remaining between them. The length of the CDR3 is 14 residues. The CDR3 here is CASSLLVGPYEQYF. In DNA form, the CDR3 reads TGCGCCAGCAGCTTGTTAGTGGGGCCCTACGAGCAGTACTTC.

The chain links TRBV27 to TRBJ2-7, with D possibly matching TRBD1 (5 bases). Germline CDR1 is MNHEY and CDR2 is SMNVEV (reference sequence). The V gene lost 10 bases and the J gene lost 2 bases, with 24 bases spanning the gap. This CDR3 has 16 amino acids. For the CDR3, the DNA is TGTGCCACCCTGGGGTCAGGGAATTTCGGGCCCTACGAGCAGTACTTC. This gives the protein CATLGSGNFGPYEQYF.

The J gene is TRBJ2-3, the V gene TRBV7-3, with 8 bases fitting TRBD1. CDR3 length equals 16 residues. With 5 bases clipped from V and 1 base from J, the junction kept 8 bases outside the gene matches. Germline loops: CDR1 SGHTA, CDR2 FQGTGA. CDR3 in amino acids: CASSPGQGFGTDTQYF. The CDR3, as DNA: TGTGCCAGCAGCCCCGGACAGGGCTTCGGCACAGATACGCAGTATTTT.

This chain links TRBV7-9 with TRBJ1-6; D is ambiguous. The CDR3 consists of 14 residues. Trimming took 1 base from V and 3 from J, leaving 4 bases between them. Germline values: CDR1 SEHNR, CDR2 FQNEAQ (reference sequence). CDR3 in amino acids: CASSLGDYNSPLHF. For the CDR3, the DNA is TGTGCCAGCAGCTTAGGCGACTATAATTCACCCCTCCACTTT.

There are a few counts of this clone. This chain uses TRBV6-1 with TRBJ1-2; D is ambiguous. Germline CDR1 MNHNS, CDR2 SASEGT. The ends were cut back, 0 bases at V and 3 bases at J, with 5 bases in the middle. The CDR3 contains 13 residues. The DNA for the CDR3 is TGTGCCAGCAGTGAAGCGCGGTACTATGGCTACACCTTC. Encoded protein: CASSEARYYGYTF.